This T cell receptor beta chain was retrieved from a study of OX40 agonist ivuxolimab in advanced cancers. Study-wide context: Mean age approximately 61 years, range about 23 to 80; about 81% male.

Whole-study findings and limits: The study observed clonal expansion of CD4+ and CD8+ blood T cells by week 6 at 0.1 to 3.0 mg/kg.

The assay was immunoSEQ multiplex PCR, and TCRdb's table has in-frame clones only and misses some. This table has about 110,000 clones, 85% to 95% appearing once. Only a few counts were recorded for this clone. Its antigen is as yet unknown. The TCR originated in an adult with an advanced solid tumor such as melanoma, head and neck, liver or kidney cancer. Source: CD4+ or CD8+ T cells sorted from blood, taken in a trial of the OX40 agonist ivuxolimab.

The CDR3 spells CASSDSYNQPQHF. In DNA form, the CDR3 reads TGTGCCAGCAGCGACAGCTATAATCAGCCCCAGCATTTT. The J gene is TRBJ1-5, the V gene TRBV2, with a possible D match to TRBD1 (5 bases). This CDR3 is 13 amino acids long. CDR1 and CDR2 from the germline V gene are SNHLY and FYNNEI. V lost 6 bases and J 4 bases, leaving 10 bases between the germline ends.